This record looks at one T cell receptor beta chain sequence and its context. The data originate from a study of blood T cell repertoires in COVID-19. This CDR3 spans 15 amino acids. The germline CDR1 and CDR2 sequences are SNHLY and FYNNEI. Deletions cut 2 bases from V and 4 bases from J, with 12 bases between. Clones were sequenced by immunoSEQ multiplex PCR, and TCRdb holds only the in-frame ones, with some missing. The sample shows fewer than 400,000 clones, about 90% of them seen only once. During active infection, Seattle patients enrolled and were then monitored through disease. This chain joins TRBV2 and TRBJ1-5; D perhaps matches TRBD1 (6 bases). The material sequenced was peripheral blood. The source is a woman aged 25 to 39 with COVID-19, enrolled during active disease. CDR3 in DNA: TGTGCCAGCAGTGAAACGAGGCAGGGGAATCAGCCCCAGCATTTT. Encoded protein: CASSETRQGNQPQHF.